The clone carrying this TCR beta chain occurred many times. The data originate from a study of blood T cell repertoires in COVID-19. Study at large: The United States, Italy and Spain provided the acute and convalescent COVID-19 samples. The analysed material was cDNA or gDNA that came from T cells, B-cell-depleted T cells, or PBMCs.

How the authors handled the data: How many nucleated cells were present was estimated from reference gene primer amplification. Measured with immunoSEQ multiplex PCR; TCRdb has only the in-frame clones, and not every one. V and J calls and clone size are given by that table; D and trimming were obtained from the DNA. Altogether almost 95,000 clones are present, about 70% being singletons, with the ten largest covering approximately 25%. Germline-derived CDR1 and CDR2 are MNHNS and SASEGT. This CDR3 has 15 residues. V lost 2 bases and J 4 bases, leaving 9 bases between the germline ends. The source of this sequence is a woman aged 55-70 years in a cohort sampled during active or convalescent COVID-19. The sequenced sample consisted of peripheral blood. This chain uses TRBV6-1 with TRBJ1-6; D is unresolved. CDR3 region: CASSESNSYNSPLHF. In nucleotides, the CDR3 is TGTGCCAGCAGTGAATCCAACTCTTATAATTCACCCCTCCACTTT.